This T cell receptor beta chain comes out of a study of technical replicates of blood from a handful of donors (dated by TCRdb to between 2016 and 2019). Receptor libraries were prepared by the immunoSEQ multiplex PCR assay. TCRdb stores this immuneACCESS table with in-frame sequences only. Part of the clones is absent; in the studies checked, under half of the shortfall reflects unresolved V genes, and no reason is known for the rest. The sample profile shows 65,000 to 90,000 clones; around 85% of them were found once. 4.8% of the sample is taken by the ten largest. From a lookup of the germline V gene (reference sequence), CDR1 and CDR2 are SEHNR and FQNEAQ. Taken from cysteine to phenylalanine, the CDR3 has 13 residues. Of all the DNA, just the CDR3 is kept, 39 bases in frame from base 1. The V and J ends are trimmed by 5 bases and 3 bases, leaving 10 bases between them. The table lists this clone with a few counts. No cognate antigen has been identified for it. No much larger clone is present one base from it, and per-base qualities are unavailable.

The chain was built from TRBV7-9 and TRBJ1-2, with the D gene uncertain. The TCR sequence derives from a human donor in good health. Some clones in this sample may be carry-over from other donors' samples. Material: PBMCs. The CDR3 region reads CASSTTGDYGYTF. Here is the DNA: TGTGCCAGCAGCACCACCGGGGACTATGGCTACACCTTC.